A single sample gave rise to the 8 T cell receptor beta chains below, sequenced in a study of CD8 T cells in ankylosing spondylitis (dated by TCRdb to about 2017). Library preparation used 5' RACE. The instrument given in TCRdb is Illumina HiSeq 2500. TCRdb passed the public sequencing reads through fastp at Q25 and MiXCR, retaining productive beta sequences. Rows are combined by CDR3 protein, so each entry shows the most common genes and DNA. The sample table holds fewer than 200,000 distinct CDR3 sequences, of which 9.8% were seen once. The top ten clones comprise more than 12% of the sample. The specimen was blood, either unsorted or a sorted T cell fraction (not recorded which). These receptors were collected from a female donor with ankylosing spondylitis or in good health (not recorded which).

This chain's CDR3 is CASSQGRGPKNEQFF. The CDR3 DNA reads as TGCGCCAGCAGCCAAGGGAGAGGGCCTAAGAATGAGCAGTTCTTC. The V and J genes are TRBV4-3 and TRBJ2-1; D might be TRBD2 (5 bases). The length of the CDR3 is 15 residues. V was trimmed by 1 base and J by 7 bases, leaving 14 bases between them. Germline CDR1 LGHNA, CDR2 YSLEER.

The chain couples TRBV28 to TRBJ1-1; 9 bases are shared with TRBD1. The length of the CDR3 is 14 residues. With V trimmed by 6 bases and J by 9 bases, 11 bases remained unmatched. The germline CDR1 and CDR2 sequences are MDHEN and SYDVKM. For the CDR3, the DNA is TGTGCCAGCAGCCTAACCGGGACAGGGTCCCAAGCTTTCTTT. Translating it yields CASSLTGTGSQAFF.

The chain uses TRBV7-2 and TRBJ2-7; D call uncertain. CDR3 length: 14 amino acids. In germline, CDR1 is SGHTA, CDR2 FQGNSA. The V end lost 4 bases, the J end lost 4 bases, and 14 bases lay between the germline ends. As DNA, the CDR3 is TGTGCCAGCAGCTCCCAATGGCCGGAGTACGAGCAGTACTTC. Amino acids: CASSSQWPEYEQYF.

This clonotype has only a few counts. V gene TRBV12-3 or TRBV12-4 combines with J gene TRBJ2-2, with 8 nucleotides matching TRBD1. The CDR3 spans 14 residues. The J segment lost 7 bases and the V segment lost 7 bases, leaving 8 bases of the junction unmatched. Here the CDR3 DNA reads TGTGCCAGCAACCCAGGGGGCCGTGGCGGGGAGCTGTTTTTT. This encodes CASNPGGRGGELFF.

The CDR3 DNA reads TGTGCCAGCAGTTACGCGGTAGCGGGAGAGAAGTCGGCGGATACGCAGTATTTT. The encoded protein is CASSYAVAGEKSADTQYF. V and J are TRBV6-5 and TRBJ2-3; 9 positions match TRBD2. CDR1 MNHEY and CDR2 SVGAGI come from the germline V gene. Losses at the gene ends were 2 bases for V and 6 bases for J; bases not matched to a gene: 15. The CDR3 sequence is 18 residues long.

About this clonotype itself: A read error may explain this, as a much larger clone is one base away. This CDR3 is missing its conserved last phenylalanine or tryptophan, likely due to a read error. The chain couples TRBV19 to TRBJ2-1; D not resolved. V was clipped by 0 bases and J by 4 bases, with 7 bases between them. Germline CDR1 is LNHDA and CDR2 is SQIVND (reference sequence). The CDR3 loop spans 14 amino acids. Written as DNA, the CDR3 is TGTGCCAGTAGTATAGAAGGCGTTTACAATGAGCAGTTCCTC. It specifies CASSIEGVYNEQFL.

The chain has TRBV11-2 and TRBJ2-2, with a weak D call TRBD1 (5 bases). Germline values: CDR1 SGHAT, CDR2 FQNNGV. The CDR3 runs 13 residues. Trimming pared 2 bases from V and 9 bases from J, leaving 10 bases between. The CDR3 sequence: CASSLSWGWELFF. The CDR3 region has the DNA TGTGCCAGCAGCTTATCTTGGGGCTGGGAGCTGTTTTTT.

The sample holds many counts of this clonotype. The genes are TRBV5-1 and TRBJ2-1; 11 bases line up with TRBD2. With 3 bases clipped from V and 3 bases from J, the junction kept 8 bases outside the gene matches. There are 17 residues in the CDR3. Germline V lookup: CDR1 SGHRS, CDR2 YFSETQ. The chain's CDR3 is CASSSPLTSGNYNEQFF. The CDR3 DNA sequence: TGCGCCAGCAGCTCCCCCCTGACTAGCGGGAACTACAATGAGCAGTTCTTC.